A single sample gave rise to the 14 T cell receptor beta chains below, sequenced in a study of blood T cell repertoires in COVID-19 (dated by TCRdb to the early 2020s). The library was obtained by the immunoSEQ multiplex PCR assay. This is the immuneACCESS table as TCRdb keeps it, with only in-frame sequences that have V and J called. A part of the clones is gone; compared with another copy, unresolved V genes explain less than half, and the rest is unexplained. In all, the sample holds 150,000 to 200,000 clones, and 85% to 90% of those were seen once. The ten largest clones take up less than 1% of the sample. Specimen: peripheral blood. The receptor set was obtained from a man aged 18 to 30 with acute or convalescent COVID-19.

The sample holds one count of this clone. The rearrangement links TRBV25-1 to TRBJ1-2; D may be TRBD1 (5 bases). CDR1 is MGHDK, CDR2 SYGVNS, per germline. Trimming removed 0 bases at V and 6 bases at J, with 8 bases between. The CDR3 is 13 amino acids. The chain's CDR3 is CASSEYRADGYTF. DNA for the CDR3: TGTGCCAGCAGTGAATACAGGGCGGATGGCTACACCTTC.

The DNA of the CDR3 is TGCGCCAGTGGGACAGCCTCCTACAATGAGCAGTTCTTC. This codes for CASGTASYNEQFF. The gene calls are TRBV10-2 and TRBJ2-1, with 7 bases aligning to TRBD1. Germline CDR1 is WSHSY and CDR2 is SAAADI. This CDR3 region has 13 residues. V lost 9 bases and J lost 0; bases outside the gene matches: 2.

The rearrangement uses TRBV28 and TRBJ2-7; weak D call: TRBD1 (6 bases). Germline CDR1 MDHEN, CDR2 SYDVKM. The CDR3 contains 17 residues. V lost 5 bases and J 3 bases, leaving 23 bases between the germline ends. The CDR3, as DNA: TGTGCCAGCAGTACCCCACGGGGACACAATGGAAACTACGAGCAGTACGTC. It yields the protein CASSTPRGHNGNYEQYV.

The chain is built from TRBV5-1 and TRBJ1-1; D may be TRBD1 (6 bases). V lost 4 bases, J lost 1 base, and 14 bases lay in between. This CDR3 region has 15 residues. CDR1 and CDR2 from the germline V gene are SGHRS and YFSETQ. CDR3 in amino acids: CASSATGWGNTEAFF. As DNA, the CDR3 is TGCGCCAGCAGCGCAACAGGGTGGGGGAACACTGAAGCTTTCTTT.

This clone occurred once. The V call is TRBV28, the J call TRBJ1-1, with 9 bases identical to TRBD1. The V and J ends lost 6 bases and 4 bases, in that order; junction bases with no gene match: 6. The CDR3 contains 14 residues. CDR1 and CDR2 (germline): MDHEN, SYDVKM. The DNA for the CDR3 is TGTGCCAGCAGGCCCGGGACAGGGCTCACTGAAGCTTTCTTT. Translated: CASRPGTGLTEAFF.

V is TRBV2 and J is TRBJ2-3; 8 positions agree with TRBD2. Germline loops: CDR1 SNHLY, CDR2 FYNNEI. The length of the CDR3 is 12 residues. V shed 6 bases and J 13 bases; nucleotides not matched to a gene: 9. The CDR3 DNA follows: TGTGCCAGCAGCGAAACGGGGGGGCCCGAGTATTTT. Translated: CASSETGGPEYF. The whole variable domain, remainder taken from reference TRBV2 and TRBJ2-3, is EPEVTQTPSHQVTQMGQEVILRCVPISNHLYFYWYRQILGQKVEFLVSFYNNEISEKSEIFDDQFSVERPDGSNFTLKIRSTKLEDSAMYFCASSETGGPEYFGPGTRLTVL.

This chain connects TRBV2 to TRBJ1-5, with D tentatively TRBD1 (5 bases). This CDR3 comprises 14 residues. Trimming cost V 7 bases and J 0 bases, with 10 bases left between them. Germline CDR1 and CDR2: SNHLY and FYNNEI. The CDR3 nucleotides read TGTGCCAGCAATAGACAGATTAGCAATCAGCCCCAGCATTTT. The encoded protein is CASNRQISNQPQHF.

This rearrangement joins TRBV11-2 to TRBJ1-2; TRBD1 agrees at 8 bases. Germline trimming cut 6 bases from V and 5 bases from J; bases unmatched to any gene: 14. Germline loops: CDR1 SGHAT, CDR2 FQNNGV. CDR3 length: 16 amino acids. This CDR3 is CASRETGTGPFYGYTF. CDR3 nucleotides: TGTGCCAGCAGGGAAACCGGGACAGGACCTTTTTATGGCTACACCTTC.

The genes are TRBV5-4 and TRBJ1-6; D remains unclear. Trimming shortened V by 0 bases and J by 7 bases, and 11 bases separated the two germline ends. CDR1 is SGHNT, CDR2 YYREEE, per germline (reference sequence). CDR3 length equals 15 residues. The CDR3 DNA is TGTGCCAGCAGCTTGGATACAGAACTCAATTCACCCCTCCACTTT. It is translated as CASSLDTELNSPLHF.

This chain joins TRBV30 and TRBJ1-1; weak D call: TRBD1 (5 bases). This CDR3 has 13 residues. Per the germline V gene, CDR1 is GTSNPN and CDR2 is SVGIG (reference sequence). V was shortened by 0 bases and J by 9 bases, with 14 bases between the two germline ends. CDR3 amino acids: CAWSVGEGSQAFF. CDR3 bases: TGTGCCTGGAGTGTGGGGGAGGGCTCCCAAGCTTTCTTT.

This chain connects TRBV12-3 or TRBV12-4 to TRBJ1-2; D possibly corresponds to TRBD1 (6 bases). The CDR3 length is 13 residues. Written as DNA, the CDR3 is TGTGCTATAAGTCAGGGGTACCTCTATGGCTACACCTTC. As protein: CAISQGYLYGYTF.

This clone has only one observation. The V and J genes are TRBV10-3 and TRBJ1-1; TRBD1 agrees at 8 bases. This CDR3 spans 13 amino acids. Germline CDR1 is ENHRY and CDR2 is SYGVKD. Trimming removed 7 bases from V and 1 base from J; junction bases left unmatched: 2. The CDR3 DNA reads as TGTGCCATCACCGGACAGGGGAACACTGAAGCTTTCTTT. Translated, it gives CAITGQGNTEAFF.

V gene TRBV4-2 combines with J gene TRBJ2-3, with 8 bases aligning to TRBD1. The CDR3 spans 15 residues. The germline V gene has CDR1 LGHNA and CDR2 YNFKEQ. The ends lost 5 bases at V and 0 bases at J; junction bases unmatched: 4. The CDR3 DNA is TGTGCCAGCAGCATACGGACAGGGAGCACAGATACGCAGTATTTT. Residues: CASSIRTGSTDTQYF.

A few counts support this clone. This chain connects TRBV7-2 to TRBJ2-2; 7 nucleotides line up with TRBD1. J gave up 5 bases and V 5 bases, and 8 bases lay outside the gene matches. From germline, CDR1 is SGHTA and CDR2 FQGNSA. The CDR3 is made up of 15 amino acids. CDR3 nucleotides: TGTGCCAGCAGCCCAAGACAGGGAAGAACCGGGGAGCTGTTTTTT. As protein: CASSPRQGRTGELFF.